This passage covers 6 T cell receptor beta chains from one sample sequenced in a study of persistence of HIV-infected CD4 T cells. The immunoSEQ assay was version 4, run in survey mode. This table comes from immunoSEQ multiplex PCR, and its TCRdb copy is limited to in-frame clones, with some not included. Of some 30,000 clones listed, around 80% are singletons. Lysates of CMV-infected fibroblasts at around 10 ug/mL stimulated these cells. Sorted nonresponding memory CD4+ T cells were CD40L-negative, CD69-negative, CD45RO-high. These receptors have no identified antigens. The starting material was CD4+ T cells sorted from PBMCs after roughly 17-hour stimulation, obtained from a patient who received antiretroviral therapy. The source of these receptors is an adult woman with HIV who was CMV-seropositive.

This sequence joins TRBV2 and TRBJ2-3, with 15 bases matching TRBD2. There are 18 residues in the CDR3. From germline, CDR1 is SNHLY and CDR2 FYNNEI. Trimming at V came to 2 bases and at J to 5 bases, leaving 8 bases not matched to a gene. CDR3 nucleotide sequence: TGTGCCAGCAGTGAAATTGGACTAGCGGGAGGGCCGATAGATACGCAGTATTTT. It codes for CASSEIGLAGGPIDTQYF.

This clone came up once. The chain links TRBV10-3 to TRBJ2-7; D is possibly TRBD2 (6 bases). Germline V gene lookup returns CDR1 ENHRY and CDR2 SYGVKD. The CDR3 is 16 amino acids. Trimming stripped 3 bases from V and 6 bases from J, with 21 bases between. The CDR3 DNA reads TGTGCCATCAGTGATCCAACCGGGGGAACTTGGGGCGAGCAGTACTTC. Its translation: CAISDPTGGTWGEQYF.

The rearrangement links TRBV2 to TRBJ1-1, with D uncertain. The germline V gene has CDR1 SNHLY and CDR2 FYNNEI. The V gene lost 7 bases and the J gene lost 1 base, with 10 bases spanning the gap. This CDR3 has 13 amino acids. CDR3 sequence (DNA): TGTGCCAGCACGATTGATGGGAACACTGAAGCTTTCTTT. Its translation is CASTIDGNTEAFF.

The J gene is TRBJ2-5, the V gene TRBV9; the D gene is possibly TRBD1 (6 bases). This CDR3 has 14 residues. Trimming removed 3 bases from V and 2 bases from J, with 11 bases in between. CDR1 is SGDLS and CDR2 is YYNGEE in the germline V gene. This CDR3 is CASSASDRQETQYF. The DNA for the CDR3 is TGTGCCAGCAGCGCATCGGACAGACAAGAGACCCAGTACTTC.

The chain recombines TRBV5-8 with TRBJ1-3; D remains ambiguous. The CDR3 has 15 residues. CDR1 and CDR2 (germline): SGHTS, YDEGEE. V lost 1 base, J lost 4 bases, and 12 bases lay in between. CDR3 protein: CASSLLGDTGNTIYF. CDR3 bases: TGTGCCAGCAGCTTGCTCGGAGATACGGGAAACACCATATATTTT.

The CDR3 reads CASSKVRGSNQPQHF. CDR3 DNA sequence: TGTGCCAGCAGTAAGGTTAGGGGGAGCAATCAGCCCCAGCATTTT. This rearrangement joins TRBV2 to TRBJ1-5; a weak D match, TRBD1 (6 bases). Germline V gives CDR1 SNHLY, CDR2 FYNNEI. The CDR3 has 15 amino acids. Trimming stripped 5 bases from V and 1 base from J, with 12 bases between.